The 5 T cell receptor beta chains presented below share a single source sample, sequenced in a study of shared clonotypes between healthy human individuals (dated by TCRdb to the early 2020s). The library was built by means of the immunoSEQ multiplex PCR assay. Imported from immuneACCESS, the table was reduced by TCRdb to in-frame sequences with V and J called. These copies leave out some clones; in studies compared against another copy, an unresolved V gene accounts for under half, and the cause of the remainder is not known. In all, the sample holds about 870,000 clones, and 80% to 95% of those were seen once. The ten largest clones capture around 24% of the sample. CD8 naive samples were CD45RO-negative cells positively selected for CCR7, giving a CD45RA+CCR7+ population that excluded TemRA cells. The source material was naive CD8+ T cells sorted from blood. The cell subset or site label, as the study defines it: CD45RA+CCR7+. All receptors derive from a man aged 25-45 years in good health.

CDR3 in amino acids: CASSGHPGTSGRALSGANVLTF. The CDR3 DNA sequence: TGTGCCAGCAGTGGGCACCCCGGGACTAGCGGGAGGGCCTTATCTGGGGCCAACGTCCTGACTTTC. This chain joins TRBV28 and TRBJ2-6; 16 bases map to TRBD2. Looked up from germline, CDR1 is MDHEN and CDR2 is SYDVKM. The trim removed 5 bases at V and 1 base at J, leaving 14 bases unmatched. The CDR3 contains 22 residues.

The J gene is TRBJ1-4, the V gene TRBV27, with TRBD1 matching 10 bases. V shed 1 base, J shed 6 bases, and the junction held 5 bases outside the gene matches. The CDR3 totals 16 residues. Germline V CDR1 and CDR2: MNHEY, SMNVEV (reference sequence). This CDR3 is CASSLFPGQGYEKLFF. The CDR3 nucleotides are TGTGCCAGCAGTTTATTTCCGGGACAGGGGTATGAAAAACTGTTTTTT.

The chain combines TRBV28 with TRBJ2-5; no clear D. The CDR3 loop spans 11 amino acids. Looked up from germline, CDR1 is MDHEN and CDR2 is SYDVKM. V was pared by 4 bases and J by 5 bases, with 5 bases between. The CDR3 loop is CASSWPETQYF. The DNA of the CDR3 is TGTGCCAGCAGTTGGCCGGAGACCCAGTACTTC.

The chain links TRBV28 to TRBJ2-1; 9 bases match TRBD2. V was pared by 7 bases and J by 7 bases, with 14 bases of the junction left unmatched. The CDR3 sequence is 16 residues long. Germline V lookup: CDR1 MDHEN, CDR2 SYDVKM. The CDR3 region is CASTPRGTSFRNEQFF. The CDR3 DNA reads as TGTGCCAGCACCCCACGCGGGACTAGCTTTCGGAATGAGCAGTTCTTC.

The gene calls are TRBV27 and TRBJ2-7, with TRBD1 matching over 7 bases. This CDR3 has 18 residues. The V gene's germline CDR1 is MNHEY and CDR2 SMNVEV (reference sequence). V lost 5 bases to trimming and J lost 3 bases; unmatched junction nucleotides: 19. The CDR3: CASSPPPGHSDRVYEQYF. The CDR3 DNA follows: TGTGCCAGCAGTCCCCCTCCGGGACACTCTGACAGGGTCTACGAGCAGTACTTC.